This T cell receptor beta chain was recorded in a study of T cells in Graves' hyperthyroidism and ophthalmopathy. Background on the study: Once the initial diagnosis was made, peripheral blood was obtained before any treatment. Points from the study as a whole: Through a model of 13 V-J features, ophthalmopathy was separated from stable hyperthyroidism.

Comment on this clonotype: The antigen remains unidentified.

V was shortened by 1 base and J by 4 bases, with 7 bases between the two germline ends. The CDR3 runs to 14 residues. Germline values: CDR1 SGHTA, CDR2 FQGNSA. TCR beta CDR3 regions were amplified from RNA. With the HTBI primer set, the TCR CDR3 went through a first round of RT-PCR. Each CDR3 protein is one row after TCRdb ran MiXCR on the multiplex PCR reads. This table has some 720,000 distinct CDR3 sequences, about 16% appearing once. The material sequenced was blood. The sequence came from a man between 18 and 35 years old with Graves' hyperthyroidism. The J gene is TRBJ2-2, the V gene TRBV7-2; D gene ambiguous. DNA for the CDR3: TGTGCCAGCAGCTTAGTCGTGGGCACCGGGGAGCTGTTTTTT. It is translated as CASSLVVGTGELFF.